This is a list of T cell receptor beta chains from one sample in a study of blood T cell repertoires in COVID-19. The table came from immunoSEQ multiplex PCR; TCRdb's copy has only in-frame clones and leaves some out. Counted here are hundreds of thousands of clones, about 91% occurring once; the ten biggest clones make up 2.5% to 3%. The material sequenced was PBMCs or T cells enriched from blood (not recorded which). All receptors come from a young woman with acute COVID-19. The CDR3 runs from the conserved cysteine through the conserved F or W. Each record gives: D gene, J gene, V gene, clone size, CDR3 protein, CDR3 DNA. The D gene is left open where the match is weak. Clone size is not always given. Where it is, it says once, few, many or a class for expanded clones.

d_gene: TRBD1; j_gene: TRBJ2-7; v_gene: TRBV9; abundance: once; CDR3aa: CASSVNPTGFGQYF; CDR3nt: TGTGCCAGCAGCGTAAACCCGACAGGGTTTGGACAGTACTTC
d_gene: .; j_gene: TRBJ1-3; v_gene: TRBV6-5; abundance: .; CDR3aa: CASSYTYRDSGNTIYF; CDR3nt: TGTGCCAGCAGTTACACTTACAGGGACTCTGGAAACACCATATATTTT
d_gene: TRBD1; j_gene: TRBJ2-7; v_gene: TRBV6-5; abundance: .; CDR3aa: CASSSVDRGIYEQYF; CDR3nt: TGTGCCAGCAGTTCCGTGGACAGGGGGATCTACGAGCAGTACTTC
d_gene: TRBD1; j_gene: TRBJ2-3; v_gene: TRBV5-8; abundance: .; CDR3aa: CASSSWTGDLTDTQYF; CDR3nt: TGTGCCAGCAGCTCCTGGACAGGGGATTTGACAGATACGCAGTATTTT
d_gene: TRBD1; j_gene: TRBJ2-1; v_gene: TRBV6-5; abundance: .; CDR3aa: CASSEDREYDNEQFF; CDR3nt: TGTGCCAGCAGCGAGGACAGGGAGTACGACAATGAGCAGTTCTTC
d_gene: .; j_gene: TRBJ1-5; v_gene: TRBV5-8; abundance: few; CDR3aa: CASSESTGVGQPQHF; CDR3nt: TGTGCCAGCAGCGAATCGACAGGCGTGGGTCAGCCCCAGCATTTT
d_gene: .; j_gene: TRBJ1-5; v_gene: TRBV6-2/TRBV6-3; abundance: .; CDR3aa: CASSFPQGGNQPQHF; CDR3nt: TGTGCCAGCAGTTTCCCACAGGGAGGCAATCAGCCCCAGCATTTT
d_gene: .; j_gene: TRBJ1-1; v_gene: TRBV7-8; abundance: .; CDR3aa: CASSPKRLHGGEAFF; CDR3nt: TGTGCCAGCAGTCCTAAACGACTCCACGGCGGTGAAGCTTTCTTT
d_gene: .; j_gene: TRBJ2-7; v_gene: TRBV11-2; abundance: .; CDR3aa: CASSLAAGIGYEQYF; CDR3nt: TGTGCCAGCAGCTTAGCGGCAGGTATTGGCTACGAGCAGTACTTC
d_gene: TRBD1; j_gene: TRBJ2-1; v_gene: TRBV24-1; abundance: .; CDR3aa: CATSGPGTGTYNEQFF; CDR3nt: TGTGCCACCAGTGGACCCGGGACAGGGACCTACAATGAGCAGTTCTTC
d_gene: .; j_gene: TRBJ1-3; v_gene: TRBV6-5; abundance: .; CDR3aa: CASTDMLSGNTIYF; CDR3nt: TGTGCCAGCACAGATATGCTCTCTGGAAACACCATATATTTT
d_gene: .; j_gene: TRBJ1-2; v_gene: TRBV5-4; abundance: .; CDR3aa: CASSLDQVNYGYTF; CDR3nt: TGTGCCAGCAGCTTGGATCAGGTTAACTATGGCTACACCTTC
d_gene: .; j_gene: TRBJ2-3; v_gene: TRBV13; abundance: .; CDR3aa: CASSLGGLRTDTQYF; CDR3nt: TGTGCCAGCAGCCTGGGTGGGCTACGTACAGATACGCAGTATTTT
d_gene: TRBD1; j_gene: TRBJ1-2; v_gene: TRBV29-1; abundance: .; CDR3aa: CSVGTGYGYTF; CDR3nt: TGCAGCGTTGGGACAGGGTATGGCTACACCTTC
d_gene: .; j_gene: TRBJ1-1; v_gene: TRBV13; abundance: .; CDR3aa: CASSSGDSLNTEAFF; CDR3nt: TGTGCCAGCAGCTCAGGCGACAGTCTGAACACTGAAGCTTTCTTT
d_gene: .; j_gene: TRBJ2-1; v_gene: TRBV19; abundance: .; CDR3aa: CASSIGQDNEQFF; CDR3nt: TGTGCCAGTAGTATAGGACAAGACAATGAGCAGTTCTTC
d_gene: TRBD2; j_gene: TRBJ2-1; v_gene: TRBV11-2; abundance: .; CDR3aa: CASSSSSGGYNEQFF; CDR3nt: TGTGCCAGCAGCTCCTCTAGCGGGGGGTACAATGAGCAGTTCTTC
d_gene: TRBD2; j_gene: TRBJ2-1; v_gene: TRBV3-1/TRBV3-2; abundance: .; CDR3aa: CASSQADSGGYNEQFF; CDR3nt: TGTGCCAGCAGCCAAGCAGATAGCGGGGGCTACAATGAGCAGTTCTTC
d_gene: .; j_gene: TRBJ1-2; v_gene: TRBV14; abundance: .; CDR3aa: CASSLLDSYGYTF; CDR3nt: TGTGCCAGCAGCCTCTTGGACAGCTATGGCTACACCTTC
d_gene: .; j_gene: TRBJ1-2; v_gene: TRBV19; abundance: .; CDR3aa: CASTRAQGGNYGYTF; CDR3nt: TGTGCCAGTACCCGAGCGCAGGGAGGTAACTATGGCTACACCTTC
d_gene: .; j_gene: TRBJ2-7; v_gene: TRBV21-1; abundance: .; CDR3aa: CASSKKRMEEQYF; CDR3nt: TGTGCCAGCAGCAAAAAAAGGATGGAGGAGCAGTACTTC
d_gene: TRBD1; j_gene: TRBJ1-1; v_gene: TRBV18; abundance: .; CDR3aa: CASSQTGGEMNTEAFF; CDR3nt: TGTGCCAGCTCACAGACAGGGGGCGAAATGAACACTGAAGCTTTCTTT
d_gene: TRBD1; j_gene: TRBJ1-5; v_gene: TRBV4-1; abundance: .; CDR3aa: CASSQTGMQPQHF; CDR3nt: TGCGCCAGCAGCCAGACAGGGATGCAGCCCCAGCATTTT
d_gene: .; j_gene: TRBJ2-7; v_gene: TRBV12-3/TRBV12-4; abundance: .; CDR3aa: CASSFGRRIGQYF; CDR3nt: TGTGCCAGCAGTTTTGGCAGGCGAATTGGGCAGTACTTC
d_gene: .; j_gene: TRBJ1-1; v_gene: TRBV5-6; abundance: .; CDR3aa: CASSFGNTEAFF; CDR3nt: TGTGCCAGCAGCTTCGGGAACACTGAAGCTTTCTTT
d_gene: TRBD1; j_gene: TRBJ2-7; v_gene: TRBV6-5; abundance: .; CDR3aa: CASISDRGFKYEQYF; CDR3nt: TGTGCCAGCATATCCGACAGGGGGTTTAAGTACGAGCAGTACTTC
d_gene: .; j_gene: TRBJ2-1; v_gene: TRBV30; abundance: .; CDR3aa: CAWSSRQGRLF; CDR3nt: TGTGCCTGGAGCAGTCGTCAGGGCCGTCTCTTC
d_gene: .; j_gene: TRBJ2-1; v_gene: TRBV4-1; abundance: .; CDR3aa: CASSQVGKGLGEQFF; CDR3nt: TGCGCCAGCAGCCAAGTTGGTAAGGGGCTCGGTGAGCAGTTCTTC
d_gene: .; j_gene: TRBJ1-1; v_gene: TRBV6-6; abundance: .; CDR3aa: CASNIHTRAEAFF; CDR3nt: TGTGCCAGCAACATCCATACTAGGGCTGAAGCTTTCTTT
d_gene: .; j_gene: TRBJ2-5; v_gene: TRBV21-1; abundance: .; CDR3aa: CASIRGPGETQYF; CDR3nt: TGTGCCAGCATCCGCGGGCCGGGGGAGACCCAGTACTTC
d_gene: .; j_gene: TRBJ1-5; v_gene: TRBV27; abundance: .; CDR3aa: CASRDGTTSNQPQHF; CDR3nt: TGTGCCAGCAGGGACGGGACAACTAGCAATCAGCCCCAGCATTTT
d_gene: .; j_gene: TRBJ1-5; v_gene: TRBV7-9; abundance: .; CDR3aa: CASSSGTKVGQPQHF; CDR3nt: TGTGCCAGCAGCTCCGGGACAAAAGTAGGTCAGCCCCAGCATTTT
d_gene: .; j_gene: TRBJ2-1; v_gene: TRBV10-1; abundance: .; CDR3aa: CASSRTGAGSYNEQFF; CDR3nt: TGCGCCAGCAGCCGGACAGGTGCGGGGTCCTACAATGAGCAGTTCTTC